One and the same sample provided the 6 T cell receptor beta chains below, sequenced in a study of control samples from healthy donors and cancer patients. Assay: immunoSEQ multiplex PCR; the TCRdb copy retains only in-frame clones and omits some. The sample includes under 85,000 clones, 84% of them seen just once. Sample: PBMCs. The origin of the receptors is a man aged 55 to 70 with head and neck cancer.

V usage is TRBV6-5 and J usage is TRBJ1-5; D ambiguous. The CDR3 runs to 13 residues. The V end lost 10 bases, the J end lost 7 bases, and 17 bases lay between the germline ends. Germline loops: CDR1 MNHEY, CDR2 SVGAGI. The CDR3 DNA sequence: TGTGCCACTATTAAGCGCGGGGAACAGCCCCAGCATTTT. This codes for CATIKRGEQPQHF.

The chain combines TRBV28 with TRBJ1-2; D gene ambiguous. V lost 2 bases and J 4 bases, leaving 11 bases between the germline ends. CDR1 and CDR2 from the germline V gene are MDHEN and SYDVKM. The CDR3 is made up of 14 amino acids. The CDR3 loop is CASSLTERGYGYTF. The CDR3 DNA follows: TGTGCCAGCAGTTTAACCGAGAGAGGCTATGGCTACACCTTC.

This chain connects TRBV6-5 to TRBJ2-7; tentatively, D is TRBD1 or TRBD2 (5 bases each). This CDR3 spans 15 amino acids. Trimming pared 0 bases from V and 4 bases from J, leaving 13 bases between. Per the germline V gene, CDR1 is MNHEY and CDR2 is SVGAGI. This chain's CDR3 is CASSYSSNGAYEQYF. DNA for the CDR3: TGTGCCAGCAGTTACTCTAGCAACGGGGCTTACGAGCAGTACTTC.

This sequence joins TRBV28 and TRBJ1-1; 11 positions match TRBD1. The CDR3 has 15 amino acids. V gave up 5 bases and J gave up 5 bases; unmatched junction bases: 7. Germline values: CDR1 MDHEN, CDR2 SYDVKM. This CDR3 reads CASSPGQGAWTEAFF. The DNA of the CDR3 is TGTGCCAGCAGTCCCGGACAGGGGGCTTGGACTGAAGCTTTCTTT.

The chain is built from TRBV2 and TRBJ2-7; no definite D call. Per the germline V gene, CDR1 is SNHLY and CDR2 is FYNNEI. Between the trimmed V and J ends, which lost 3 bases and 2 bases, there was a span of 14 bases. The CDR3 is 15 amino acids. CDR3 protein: CASSDRSTYTYEQYF. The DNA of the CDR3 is TGTGCCAGCAGTGATAGGTCTACCTATACCTACGAGCAGTACTTC.

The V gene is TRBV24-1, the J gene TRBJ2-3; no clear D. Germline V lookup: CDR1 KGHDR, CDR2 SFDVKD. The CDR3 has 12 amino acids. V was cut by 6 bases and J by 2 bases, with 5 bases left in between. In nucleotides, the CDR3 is TGTGCCACCAGTTCTACCACAGATACGCAGTATTTT. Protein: CATSSTTDTQYF.